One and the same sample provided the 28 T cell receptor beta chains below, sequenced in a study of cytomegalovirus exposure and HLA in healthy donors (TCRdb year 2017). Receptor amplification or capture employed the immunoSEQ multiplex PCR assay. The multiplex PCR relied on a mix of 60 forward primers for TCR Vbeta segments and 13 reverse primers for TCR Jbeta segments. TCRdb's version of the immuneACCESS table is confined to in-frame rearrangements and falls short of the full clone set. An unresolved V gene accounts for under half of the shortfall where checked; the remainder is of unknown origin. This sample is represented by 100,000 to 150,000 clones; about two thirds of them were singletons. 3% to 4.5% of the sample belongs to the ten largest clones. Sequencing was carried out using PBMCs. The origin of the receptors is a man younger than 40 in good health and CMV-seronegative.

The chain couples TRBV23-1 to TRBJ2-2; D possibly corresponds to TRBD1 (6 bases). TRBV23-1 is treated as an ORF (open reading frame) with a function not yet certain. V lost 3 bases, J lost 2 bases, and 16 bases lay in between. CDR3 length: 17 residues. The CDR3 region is CASSHPRPGQNTGELFF. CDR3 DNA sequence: TGCGCCAGCAGTCATCCCAGACCGGGACAAAACACCGGGGAGCTGTTTTTT.

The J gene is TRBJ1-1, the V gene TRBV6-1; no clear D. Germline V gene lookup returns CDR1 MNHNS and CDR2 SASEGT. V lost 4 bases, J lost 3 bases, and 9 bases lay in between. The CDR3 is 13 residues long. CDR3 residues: CASSVNLDTEAFF. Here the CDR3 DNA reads TGTGCCAGCAGTGTAAACTTGGACACTGAAGCTTTCTTT.

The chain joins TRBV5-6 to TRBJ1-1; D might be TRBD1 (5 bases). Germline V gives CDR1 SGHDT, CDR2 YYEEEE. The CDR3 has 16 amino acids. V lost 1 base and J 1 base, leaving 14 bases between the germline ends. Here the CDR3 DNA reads TGTGCCAGCAGCTTGATGACAGCACTCTCGAACACTGAAGCTTTCTTT. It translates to CASSLMTALSNTEAFF.

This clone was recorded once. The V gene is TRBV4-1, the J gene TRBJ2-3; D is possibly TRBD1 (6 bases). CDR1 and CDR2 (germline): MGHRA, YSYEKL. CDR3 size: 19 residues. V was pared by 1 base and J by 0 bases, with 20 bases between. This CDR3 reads CASSQGATGITASTDTQYF. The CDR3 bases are TGCGCCAGCAGCCAAGGGGCCACAGGGATAACTGCTAGCACAGATACGCAGTATTTT.

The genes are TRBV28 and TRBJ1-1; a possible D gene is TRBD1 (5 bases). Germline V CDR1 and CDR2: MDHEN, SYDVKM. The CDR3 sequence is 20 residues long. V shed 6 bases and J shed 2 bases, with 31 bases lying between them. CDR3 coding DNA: TGTGCCAGCAGCCATGGAGGGGTTGGGGGGGTAAAACGTAGTAACACTGAAGCTTTCTTT. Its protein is CASSHGGVGGVKRSNTEAFF. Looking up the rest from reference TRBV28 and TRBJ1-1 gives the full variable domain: DVKVTQSSRYLVKRTGEKVFLECVQDMDHENMFWYRQDPGLGLRLIYFSYDVKMKEKGDIPEGYSVSREKKERFSLILESASTNQTSMYLCASSHGGVGGVKRSNTEAFFGQGTRLTVV.

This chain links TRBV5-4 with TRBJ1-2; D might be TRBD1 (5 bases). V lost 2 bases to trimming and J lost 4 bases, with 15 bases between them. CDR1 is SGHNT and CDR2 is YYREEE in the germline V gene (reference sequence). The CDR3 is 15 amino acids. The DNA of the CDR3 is TGTGCCAGCAGCTTAAGAGGGGCGCGGGGCTATGGCTACACCTTC. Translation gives CASSLRGARGYGYTF.

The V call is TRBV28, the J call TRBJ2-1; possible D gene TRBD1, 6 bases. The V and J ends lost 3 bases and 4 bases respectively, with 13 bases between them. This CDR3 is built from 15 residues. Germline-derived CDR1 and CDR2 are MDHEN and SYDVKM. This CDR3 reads CASSLVGQNYNEQFF. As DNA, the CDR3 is TGTGCCAGCAGTTTGGTGGGACAAAATTACAATGAGCAGTTCTTC.

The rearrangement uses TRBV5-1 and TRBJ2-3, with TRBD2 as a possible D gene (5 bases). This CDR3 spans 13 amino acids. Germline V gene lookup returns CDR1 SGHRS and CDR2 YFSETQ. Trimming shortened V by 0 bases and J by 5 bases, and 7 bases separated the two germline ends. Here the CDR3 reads CASSLAGGDTQYF. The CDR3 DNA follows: TGCGCCAGCAGCTTGGCCGGAGGAGATACGCAGTATTTT. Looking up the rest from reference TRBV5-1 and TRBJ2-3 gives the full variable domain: KAGVTQTPRYLIKTRGQQVTLSCSPISGHRSVSWYQQTPGQGLQFLFEYFSETQRNKGNFPGRFSGRQFSNSRSEMNVSTLELGDSALYLCASSLAGGDTQYFGPGTRLTVL.

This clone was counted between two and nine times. For the CDR3, the DNA is TGTGCCAGCAGCTTTACTGACAGGGGTCCTGAAGCTTTCTTT. It encodes CASSFTDRGPEAFF. V usage is TRBV7-9 and J usage is TRBJ1-1, with 8 positions matching TRBD1. The CDR3 extends over 14 amino acids. Germline assignment: CDR1 SEHNR and CDR2 FQNEAQ (reference sequence). The trim removed 3 bases at V and 6 bases at J, leaving 6 bases unmatched.

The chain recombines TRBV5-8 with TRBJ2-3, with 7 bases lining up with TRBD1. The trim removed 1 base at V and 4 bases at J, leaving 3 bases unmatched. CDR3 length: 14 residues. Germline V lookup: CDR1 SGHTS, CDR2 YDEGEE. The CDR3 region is CASSLYQGADTQYF. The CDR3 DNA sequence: TGTGCCAGCAGCTTGTATCAGGGGGCAGATACGCAGTATTTT.

Here the CDR3 DNA reads TGTGCCAGCAGCAAAGCGGGGGACACAAGGTCCTATAATTCACCCCTCCACTTT. It translates to CASSKAGDTRSYNSPLHF. This chain connects TRBV21-1 to TRBJ1-6; the table gives TRBD1 as D, unverified against the DNA. TRBV21-1 is a recognized pseudogene. CDR3 length: 18 residues.

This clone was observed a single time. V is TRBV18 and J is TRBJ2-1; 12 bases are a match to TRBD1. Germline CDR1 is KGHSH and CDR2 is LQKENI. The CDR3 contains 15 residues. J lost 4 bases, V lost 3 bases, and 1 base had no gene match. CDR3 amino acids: CASSPGQGAYNEQFF. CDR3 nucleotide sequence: TGTGCCAGCTCACCGGGACAGGGGGCATACAATGAGCAGTTCTTC.

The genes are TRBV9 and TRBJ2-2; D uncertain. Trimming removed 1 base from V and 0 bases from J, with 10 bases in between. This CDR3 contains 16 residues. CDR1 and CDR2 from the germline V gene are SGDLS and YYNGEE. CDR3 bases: TGTGCCAGCAGCGTACAGATAACACCGAACACCGGGGAGCTGTTTTTT. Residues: CASSVQITPNTGELFF.

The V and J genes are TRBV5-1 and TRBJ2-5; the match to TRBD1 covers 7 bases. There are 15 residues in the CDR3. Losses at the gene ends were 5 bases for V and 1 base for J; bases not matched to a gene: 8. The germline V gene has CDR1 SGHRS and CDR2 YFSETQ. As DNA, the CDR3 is TGCGCCAGCAGATATGGGACAGCGCTCCAAGAGACCCAGTACTTC. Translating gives CASRYGTALQETQYF.

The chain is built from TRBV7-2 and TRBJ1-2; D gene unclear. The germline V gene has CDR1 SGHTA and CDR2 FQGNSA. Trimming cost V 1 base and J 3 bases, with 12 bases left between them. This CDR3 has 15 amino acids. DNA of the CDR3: TGTGCCAGCAGCTTAGGTCCCGACATAGACTATGGCTACACCTTC. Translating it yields CASSLGPDIDYGYTF.

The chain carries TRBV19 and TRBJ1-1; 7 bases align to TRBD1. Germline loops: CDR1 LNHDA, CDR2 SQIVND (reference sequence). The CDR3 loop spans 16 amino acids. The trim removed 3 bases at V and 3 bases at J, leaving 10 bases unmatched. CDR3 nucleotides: TGTGCCAGTAGTATGGAGGGGGCGCCTCCATACACTGAAGCTTTCTTT. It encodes CASSMEGAPPYTEAFF.

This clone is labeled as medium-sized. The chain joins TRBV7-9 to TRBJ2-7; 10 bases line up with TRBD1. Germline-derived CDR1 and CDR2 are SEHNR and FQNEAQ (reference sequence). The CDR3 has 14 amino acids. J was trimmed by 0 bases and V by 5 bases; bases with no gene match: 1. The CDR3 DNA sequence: TGTGCCAGCAGCCGACAGGGGGCCTCCTACGAGCAGTACTTC. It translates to CASSRQGASYEQYF.

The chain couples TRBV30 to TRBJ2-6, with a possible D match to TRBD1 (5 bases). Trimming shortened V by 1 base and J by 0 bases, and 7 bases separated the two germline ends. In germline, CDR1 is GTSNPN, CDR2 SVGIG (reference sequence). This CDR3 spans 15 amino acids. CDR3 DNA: TGTGCCTGGAGTGCAGACAGCTCTGGGGCCAACGTCCTGACTTTC. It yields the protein CAWSADSSGANVLTF.

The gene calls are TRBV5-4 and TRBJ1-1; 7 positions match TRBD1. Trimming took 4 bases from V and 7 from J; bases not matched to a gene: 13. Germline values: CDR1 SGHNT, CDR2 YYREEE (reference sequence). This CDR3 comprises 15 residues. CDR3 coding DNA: TGTGCCAGCAGCCCCGCAGCCGGGACAGCTGATGAAGCTTTCTTT. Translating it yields CASSPAAGTADEAFF.

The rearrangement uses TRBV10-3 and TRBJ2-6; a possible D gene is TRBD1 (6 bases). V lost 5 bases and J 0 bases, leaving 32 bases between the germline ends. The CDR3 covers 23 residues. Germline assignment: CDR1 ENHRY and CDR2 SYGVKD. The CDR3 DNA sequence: TGTGCCATCAGTTCAAATCTCGTAACCCGAGAACAGGGTACCCGCTCTGGGGCCAACGTCCTGACTTTC. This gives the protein CAISSNLVTREQGTRSGANVLTF.

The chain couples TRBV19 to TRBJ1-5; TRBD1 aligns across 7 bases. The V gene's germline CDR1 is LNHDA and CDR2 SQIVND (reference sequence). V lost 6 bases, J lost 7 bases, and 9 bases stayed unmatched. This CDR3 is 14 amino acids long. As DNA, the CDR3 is TGTGCCAGTAGCGACACAGGGGTAAGACAGCCCCAGCATTTT. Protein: CASSDTGVRQPQHF.

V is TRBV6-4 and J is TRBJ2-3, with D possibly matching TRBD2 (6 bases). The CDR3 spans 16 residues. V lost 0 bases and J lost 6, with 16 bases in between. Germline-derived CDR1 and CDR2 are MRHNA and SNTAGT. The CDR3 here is CASSDSGTSSADTQYF. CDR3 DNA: TGTGCCAGCAGTGACTCGGGAACTAGCTCAGCGGATACGCAGTATTTT.

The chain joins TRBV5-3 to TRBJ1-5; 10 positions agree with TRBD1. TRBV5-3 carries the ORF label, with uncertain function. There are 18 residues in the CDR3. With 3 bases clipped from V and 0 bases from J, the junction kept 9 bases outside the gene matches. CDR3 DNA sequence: TGTGCCAGAAGCTCACGGACAGGGGGTGGGAATAGCAATCAGCCCCAGCATTTT. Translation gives CARSSRTGGGNSNQPQHF.

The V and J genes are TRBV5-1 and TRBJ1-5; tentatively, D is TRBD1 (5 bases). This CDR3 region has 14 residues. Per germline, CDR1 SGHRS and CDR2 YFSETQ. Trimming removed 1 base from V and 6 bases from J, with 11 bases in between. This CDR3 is CASSLNQGGQPQHF. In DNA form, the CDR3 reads TGCGCCAGCAGCTTGAATCAGGGTGGTCAGCCCCAGCATTTT.

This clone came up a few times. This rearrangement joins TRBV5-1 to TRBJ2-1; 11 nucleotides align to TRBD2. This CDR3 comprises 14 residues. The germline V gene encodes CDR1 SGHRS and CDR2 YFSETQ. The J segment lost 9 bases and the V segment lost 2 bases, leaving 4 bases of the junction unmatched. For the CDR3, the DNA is TGCGCCAGCAGCTTTAGCGGGGGGGCCGGTGAGCAGTTCTTC. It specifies CASSFSGGAGEQFF.

The CDR3 nucleotides read TGTGCCAGCTCTACAACGGGACAGCCCACTGAAGCTTTCTTT. Translated, it gives CASSTTGQPTEAFF. The chain employs TRBV18 and TRBJ1-1; TRBD1 matches 7 bases. The CDR3 spans 14 residues. Germline V gives CDR1 KGHSH, CDR2 LQKENI. The junction had 8 bases not matched to a gene; V was cut back by 6 bases and J by 4 bases.

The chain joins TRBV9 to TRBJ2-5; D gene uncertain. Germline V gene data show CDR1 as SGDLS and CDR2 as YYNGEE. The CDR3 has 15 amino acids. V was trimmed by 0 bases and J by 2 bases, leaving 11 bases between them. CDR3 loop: CASSVAPYGQETQYF. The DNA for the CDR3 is TGTGCCAGCAGCGTAGCCCCGTACGGGCAAGAGACCCAGTACTTC.

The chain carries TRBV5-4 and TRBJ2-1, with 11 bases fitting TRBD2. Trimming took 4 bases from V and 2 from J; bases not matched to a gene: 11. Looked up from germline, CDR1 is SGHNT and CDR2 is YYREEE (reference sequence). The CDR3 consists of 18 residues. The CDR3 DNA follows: TGTGCCAGCAGCCCTAGCGGGGGGACTCATCGACCCTACAATGAGCAGTTCTTC. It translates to CASSPSGGTHRPYNEQFF.